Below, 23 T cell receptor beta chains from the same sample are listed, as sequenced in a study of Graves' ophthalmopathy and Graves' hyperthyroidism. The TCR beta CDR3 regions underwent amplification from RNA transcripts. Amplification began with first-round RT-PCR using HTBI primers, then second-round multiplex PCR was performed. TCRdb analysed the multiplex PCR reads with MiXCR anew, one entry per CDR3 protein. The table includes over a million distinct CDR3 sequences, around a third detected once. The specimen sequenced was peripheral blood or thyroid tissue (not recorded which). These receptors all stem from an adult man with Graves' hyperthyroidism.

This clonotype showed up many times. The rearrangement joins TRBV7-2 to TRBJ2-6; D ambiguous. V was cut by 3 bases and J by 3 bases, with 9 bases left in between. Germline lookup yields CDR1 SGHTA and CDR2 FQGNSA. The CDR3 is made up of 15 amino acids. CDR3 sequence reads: CASSLLTFGANVLTF. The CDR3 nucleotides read TGTGCCAGCAGCTTGTTGACCTTTGGGGCCAACGTCCTGACTTTC.

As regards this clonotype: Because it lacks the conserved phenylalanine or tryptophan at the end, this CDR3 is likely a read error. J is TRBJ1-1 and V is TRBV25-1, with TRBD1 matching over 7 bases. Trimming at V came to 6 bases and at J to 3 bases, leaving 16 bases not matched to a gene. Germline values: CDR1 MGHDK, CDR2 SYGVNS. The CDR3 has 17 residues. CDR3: CASSSPGQSNGYTEAFL. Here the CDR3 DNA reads TGTGCCAGCAGCTCACCGGGACAGTCGAATGGCTACACTGAAGCTTTCCTT.

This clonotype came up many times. CDR3 in DNA: TGTGCCATCTCCGCCGGGACAGCAGACTCTGGAAACACCATATATTTT. Translation gives CAISAGTADSGNTIYF. V usage is TRBV2 and J usage is TRBJ1-3, with 7 bases matching TRBD1. The V and J ends lost 10 bases and 0 bases, in that order; junction bases with no gene match: 12. The CDR3 consists of 16 residues. The germline gives CDR1 SNHLY, CDR2 FYNNEI.

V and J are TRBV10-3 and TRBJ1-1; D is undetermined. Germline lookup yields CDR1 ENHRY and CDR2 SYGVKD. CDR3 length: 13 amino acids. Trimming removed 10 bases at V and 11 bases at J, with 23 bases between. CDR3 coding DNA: TGTGCCAGCACTGAGTTGACGGACGCCCGGGCTTTCTTT. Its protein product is CASTELTDARAFF.

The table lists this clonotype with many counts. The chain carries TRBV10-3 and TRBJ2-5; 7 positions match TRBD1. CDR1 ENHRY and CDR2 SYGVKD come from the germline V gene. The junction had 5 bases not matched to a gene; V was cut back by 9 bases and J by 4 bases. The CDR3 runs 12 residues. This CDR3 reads CAMGTGVETQYF. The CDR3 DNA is TGTGCCATGGGCACAGGGGTAGAGACCCAGTACTTC.

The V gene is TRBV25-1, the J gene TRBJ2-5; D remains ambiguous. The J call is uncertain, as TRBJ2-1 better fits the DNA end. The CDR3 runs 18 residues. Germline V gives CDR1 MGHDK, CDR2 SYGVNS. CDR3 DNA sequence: TGTGCCAGCAGTGAAGAATTAGGAAAAGGGAACTCTTACAATGAGCAGTTCTTC. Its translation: CASSEELGKGNSYNEQFF.

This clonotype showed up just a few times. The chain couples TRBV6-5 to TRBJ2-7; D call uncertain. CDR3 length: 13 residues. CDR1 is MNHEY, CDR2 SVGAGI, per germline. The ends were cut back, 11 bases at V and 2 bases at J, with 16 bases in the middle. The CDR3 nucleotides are TGTGCCTTCCCACCGCTTAGCACCTACGAGCAGTACTTC. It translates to CAFPPLSTYEQYF.

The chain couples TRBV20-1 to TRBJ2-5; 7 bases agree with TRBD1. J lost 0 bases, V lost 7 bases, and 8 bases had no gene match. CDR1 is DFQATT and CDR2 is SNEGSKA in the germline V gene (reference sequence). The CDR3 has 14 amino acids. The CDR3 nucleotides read TGCAGTGTTATAACAGGGGCAAACCAAGAGACCCAGTACTTC. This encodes CSVITGANQETQYF.

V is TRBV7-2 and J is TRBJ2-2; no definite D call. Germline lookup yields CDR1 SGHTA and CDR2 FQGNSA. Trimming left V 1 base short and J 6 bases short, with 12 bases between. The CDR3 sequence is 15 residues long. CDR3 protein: CASSLEGNGAGELFF. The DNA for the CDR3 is TGTGCCAGCAGCTTAGAAGGAAATGGTGCCGGGGAGCTGTTTTTT.

CDR3 DNA sequence: TGCGCCAGCAGCTTAGCCGGGACAGGGGGCGTGACCCAGTACTTC. Translated: CASSLAGTGGVTQYF. The chain links TRBV5-1 to TRBJ2-5, with 12 bases matching TRBD1. After removal of 2 bases from V and 7 bases from J, the junction contained 6 bases not matched to a gene. The germline gives CDR1 SGHRS, CDR2 YFSETQ. This CDR3 is 15 amino acids long.

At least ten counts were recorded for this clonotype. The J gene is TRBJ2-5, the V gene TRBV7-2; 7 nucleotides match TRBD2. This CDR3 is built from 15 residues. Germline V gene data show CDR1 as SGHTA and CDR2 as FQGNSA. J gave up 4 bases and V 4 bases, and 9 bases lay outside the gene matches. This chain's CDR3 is CASSSLGGGGETQYF. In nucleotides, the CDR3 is TGTGCCAGCAGCTCCCTGGGGGGGGGAGGAGAGACCCAGTACTTC.

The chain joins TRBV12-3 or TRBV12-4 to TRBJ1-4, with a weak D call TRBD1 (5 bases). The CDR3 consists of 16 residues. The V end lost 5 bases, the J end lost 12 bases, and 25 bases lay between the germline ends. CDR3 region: CASSTFRGPAGRELFF. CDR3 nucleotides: TGTGCCAGCAGTACGTTTCGGGGCCCAGCGGGGCGGGAACTGTTTTTT.

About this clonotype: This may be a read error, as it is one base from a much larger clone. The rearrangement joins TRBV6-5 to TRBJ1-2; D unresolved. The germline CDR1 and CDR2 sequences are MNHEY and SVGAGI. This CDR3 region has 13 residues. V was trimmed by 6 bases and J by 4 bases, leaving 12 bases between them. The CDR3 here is CASRRDLSYGYTF. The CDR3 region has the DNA TGTGCCAGCAGACGGGATCTGAGCTATGGCTACACCTTC.

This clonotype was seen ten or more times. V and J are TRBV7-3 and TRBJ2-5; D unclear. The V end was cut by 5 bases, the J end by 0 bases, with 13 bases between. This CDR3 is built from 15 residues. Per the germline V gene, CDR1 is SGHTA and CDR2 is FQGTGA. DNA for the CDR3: TGTGCCAGCAGCGTCTCCGGTGGGGACCAAGAGACCCAGTACTTC. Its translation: CASSVSGGDQETQYF. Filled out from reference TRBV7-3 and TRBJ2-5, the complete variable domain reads GAGVSQTPSNKVTEKGKYVELRCDPISGHTALYWYRQSLGQGPEFLIYFQGTGAADDSGLPNDRFFAVRPEGSVSTLKIQRTERGDSAVYLCASSVSGGDQETQYFGPGTRLLVL.

CDR3 loop: CASGTQTDYGYTF. In DNA, the CDR3 is TGTGCTAGTGGGACCCAAACCGACTATGGCTACACCTTC. The V and J genes are TRBV12-5 and TRBJ1-2, with D uncertain. The ends were cut back, 6 bases at V and 3 bases at J, with 11 bases in the middle. In germline, CDR1 is LGHNT, CDR2 FRNRAP. This CDR3 comprises 13 residues.

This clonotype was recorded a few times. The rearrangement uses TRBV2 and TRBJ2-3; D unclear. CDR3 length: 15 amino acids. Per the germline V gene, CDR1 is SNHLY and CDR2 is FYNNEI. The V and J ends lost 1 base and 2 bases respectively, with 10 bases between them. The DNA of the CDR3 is TGTGCCAGCAGTGAAGGCTTCCAACTCACAGATACGCAGTATTTT. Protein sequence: CASSEGFQLTDTQYF. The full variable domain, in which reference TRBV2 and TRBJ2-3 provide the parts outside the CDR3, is EPEVTQTPSHQVTQMGQEVILRCVPISNHLYFYWYRQILGQKVEFLVSFYNNEISEKSEIFDDQFSVERPDGSNFTLKIRSTKLEDSAMYFCASSEGFQLTDTQYFGPGTRLTVL.

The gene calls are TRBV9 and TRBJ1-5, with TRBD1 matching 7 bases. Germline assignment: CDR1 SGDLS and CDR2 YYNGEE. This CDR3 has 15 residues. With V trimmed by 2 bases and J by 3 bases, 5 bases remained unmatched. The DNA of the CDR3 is TGTGCCAGCAGCGTCGGGACAGACCCCAATCAGCCCCAGCATTTT. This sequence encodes CASSVGTDPNQPQHF.

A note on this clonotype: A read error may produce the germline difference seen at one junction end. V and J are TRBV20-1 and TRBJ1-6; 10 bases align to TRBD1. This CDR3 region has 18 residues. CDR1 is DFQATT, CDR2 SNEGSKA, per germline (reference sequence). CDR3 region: CSARDAGTGVAYDSPLHF. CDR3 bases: TGCAGTGCTAGAGACGCCGGGACAGGGGTAGCCTATGATTCACCCCTCCACTTT.

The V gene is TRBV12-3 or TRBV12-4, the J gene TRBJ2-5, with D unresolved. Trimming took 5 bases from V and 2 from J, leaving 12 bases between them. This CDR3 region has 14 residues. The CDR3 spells CASSLAAAQETQYF. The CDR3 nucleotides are TGTGCCAGCAGTCTGGCTGCCGCTCAAGAGACCCAGTACTTC.

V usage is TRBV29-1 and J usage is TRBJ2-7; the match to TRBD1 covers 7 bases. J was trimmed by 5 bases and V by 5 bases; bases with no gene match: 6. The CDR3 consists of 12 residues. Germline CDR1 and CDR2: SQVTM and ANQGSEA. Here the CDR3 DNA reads TGCAGCGTTCGGCAGGGGGTGGACGAGCAGTACTTC. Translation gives CSVRQGVDEQYF.

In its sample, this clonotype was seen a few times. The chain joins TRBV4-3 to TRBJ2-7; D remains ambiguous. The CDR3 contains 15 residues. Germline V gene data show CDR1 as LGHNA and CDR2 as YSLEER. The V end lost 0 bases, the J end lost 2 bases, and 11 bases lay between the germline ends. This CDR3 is CASSQDNGAAYEQYF. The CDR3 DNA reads TGCGCCAGCAGCCAAGATAATGGTGCGGCCTACGAGCAGTACTTC.

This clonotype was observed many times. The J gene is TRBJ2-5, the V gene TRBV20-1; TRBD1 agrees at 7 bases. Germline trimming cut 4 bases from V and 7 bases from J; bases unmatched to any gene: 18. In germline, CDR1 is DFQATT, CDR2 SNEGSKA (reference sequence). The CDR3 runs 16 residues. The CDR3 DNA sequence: TGCAGTGCTACGACCCGCAGGACAGGTCCGATCGGGACCCAGTACTTC. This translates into CSATTRRTGPIGTQYF.

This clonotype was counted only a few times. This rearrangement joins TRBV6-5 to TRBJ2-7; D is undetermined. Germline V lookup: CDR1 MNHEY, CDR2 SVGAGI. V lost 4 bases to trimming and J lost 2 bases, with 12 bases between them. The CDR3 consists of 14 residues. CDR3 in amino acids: CASSSQTHAYEQYF. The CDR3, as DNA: TGTGCCAGCAGTTCCCAGACGCATGCCTACGAGCAGTACTTC.